The 21 T cell receptor beta chains listed next were all sequenced from one sample in a study of shared clonotypes between healthy human individuals. Assay: immunoSEQ multiplex PCR; the TCRdb copy retains only in-frame clones and omits some. In the table there are approximately 2,000,000 clones, roughly 90% of which are singletons. The source material was naive CD4+ T cells from PBMCs. This sample's subset: CD45RA+ positively selected. The receptors were sampled from a man between 18 and 35 years old in good health. Some clones in this sample may be carry-over from other donors' samples.

The genes are TRBV6-5 and TRBJ1-1, with 7 bases identical to TRBD1. CDR1 is MNHEY, CDR2 SVGAGI, per germline. This CDR3 has 15 amino acids. The V gene end was trimmed by 7 bases and the J gene end by 4 bases; junction bases not matched to a gene: 12. The CDR3 coding sequence is TGTGCCAGCACTTCAGGGGGAGGGGTGGTCACTGAAGCTTTCTTT. Its translation: CASTSGGGVVTEAFF.

This chain connects TRBV7-9 to TRBJ1-2, with a tentative D call TRBD1 (5 bases). The germline CDR1 and CDR2 sequences are SEHNR and FQNEAQ (reference sequence). Trimming left V 5 bases short and J 4 bases short, with 17 bases between. This CDR3 is built from 15 residues. The CDR3, as DNA: TGTGCCAGCAGCCCCTCAAAAGGGGATGGCTATGGCTACACCTTC. As protein: CASSPSKGDGYGYTF.

In regard to this clone: Other DNA sequences in this sample translate to the same CDR3. J is TRBJ2-3 and V is TRBV5-1, with TRBD2 matching over 11 bases. Germline-derived CDR1 and CDR2 are SGHRS and YFSETQ. The CDR3 totals 17 residues. V shed 4 bases, J shed 0 bases, and the junction held 7 bases outside the gene matches. The CDR3 region is CASSLGTSGSSTDTQYF. CDR3 bases: TGCGCCAGCAGCCTCGGGACTAGCGGTTCTAGCACAGATACGCAGTATTTT.

As for this clone: Other DNA sequences in this specimen translate into the identical CDR3. The CDR3 sequence: CASSLGTGREETQYF. Here the CDR3 DNA reads TGTGCCAGCAGCTTAGGGACAGGGAGGGAAGAGACCCAGTACTTC. The chain recombines TRBV7-9 with TRBJ2-5; a weak D match, TRBD1 (8 bases). This CDR3 contains 15 residues. Germline CDR1 reads SEHNR; CDR2 reads FQNEAQ (reference sequence). The V end lost 1 base, the J end lost 3 bases, and 12 bases lay between the germline ends. Full variable domain (remainder filled in from reference TRBV7-9 and TRBJ2-5): DTGVSQNPRHKITKRGQNVTFRCDPISEHNRLYWYRQTLGQGPEFLTYFQNEAQLEKSRLLSDRFSAERPKGSFSTLEIQRTEQGDSAMYLCASSLGTGREETQYFGPGTRLLVL.

This clone was counted once. V is TRBV6-5 and J is TRBJ2-7, with 8 bases that match TRBD1. Germline lookup yields CDR1 MNHEY and CDR2 SVGAGI. V gave up 2 bases and J gave up 1 base; unmatched junction bases: 4. This CDR3 comprises 15 residues. As DNA, the CDR3 is TGTGCCAGCAGTTACGGGGGACAGGTATCCTACGAGCAGTACTTC. This sequence encodes CASSYGGQVSYEQYF.

Worth noting for this clone: Additional DNA sequences in this sample encode the identical CDR3. This chain uses TRBV5-1 with TRBJ2-7; the match to TRBD1 covers 10 bases. Germline V gene lookup returns CDR1 SGHRS and CDR2 YFSETQ. This CDR3 is built from 15 residues. The V gene end was trimmed by 4 bases and the J gene end by 2 bases; junction bases not matched to a gene: 6. The CDR3 region is CASSREGTGAYEQYF. The CDR3 region has the DNA TGCGCCAGCAGCCGGGAGGGGACAGGGGCCTACGAGCAGTACTTC.

The genes are TRBV6-6 and TRBJ2-7, with 11 bases matching TRBD1. CDR3 length equals 16 residues. CDR1 MNHNY and CDR2 SVGAGI come from the germline V gene (reference sequence). After removal of 6 bases from V and 7 bases from J, the junction contained 14 bases not matched to a gene. CDR3 sequence: CASRDYLGQGAGEQYF. The CDR3 coding sequence is TGTGCCAGCAGAGACTATCTAGGACAGGGGGCAGGTGAGCAGTACTTC.

V gene TRBV5-1 combines with J gene TRBJ1-1; no definite D call. The length of the CDR3 is 14 residues. CDR1 is SGHRS and CDR2 is YFSETQ in the germline V gene. The germline V and J ends were trimmed by 1 base and 1 base, with 8 bases remaining between them. The CDR3 bases are TGCGCCAGCAGCTTGCTAGTAGCGAACACTGAAGCTTTCTTT. This encodes CASSLLVANTEAFF.

This clone was seen a single time. CDR3 nucleotides: TGCGCCAGCAGCCCCGGACAGCTCCTTCTCACCGGGGAGCTGTTTTTT. It translates to CASSPGQLLLTGELFF. The chain joins TRBV5-1 to TRBJ2-2; tentative D call: TRBD1 (6 bases). CDR1 is SGHRS and CDR2 is YFSETQ in the germline V gene. V lost 4 bases to trimming and J lost 4 bases, with 17 bases between them. The CDR3 loop spans 16 amino acids.

As regards this clone: Distinct nucleotide sequences in the sample also encode this CDR3. The chain carries TRBV7-9 and TRBJ1-1; D ambiguous. The CDR3 consists of 13 residues. The V end was cut by 4 bases, the J end by 0 bases, with 6 bases between. CDR1 is SEHNR, CDR2 FQNEAQ, per germline (reference sequence). The CDR3 DNA follows: TGTGCCAGCAGCTCTCAAGTGAACACTGAAGCTTTCTTT. Translating gives CASSSQVNTEAFF.

The V and J genes are TRBV10-3 and TRBJ2-1, with 9 bases identical to TRBD1. The CDR3 has 16 residues. Germline trimming cut 0 bases from V and 7 bases from J; bases unmatched to any gene: 7. The germline gives CDR1 ENHRY, CDR2 SYGVKD. The CDR3 DNA reads as TGTGCCATCAGTGAGTCGGGACAGGGCGGGGTGAATGAGCAGTTCTTC. Protein: CAISESGQGGVNEQFF.

There are a few counts of this clone. The gene calls are TRBV7-2 and TRBJ1-1, with 7 positions matching TRBD1. V shed 4 bases and J 2 bases; nucleotides not matched to a gene: 1. CDR3 length equals 13 residues. The germline V gene encodes CDR1 SGHTA and CDR2 FQGNSA. CDR3 sequence (DNA): TGTGCCAGCAGCTGGGACAGAAACACTGAAGCTTTCTTT. Translating it yields CASSWDRNTEAFF.

CDR3 in amino acids: CASSFDSGVTNEQFF. For the CDR3, the DNA is TGTGCCAGCAGTTTCGATTCGGGAGTAACGAATGAGCAGTTCTTC. This chain joins TRBV27 and TRBJ2-1; tentative D call: TRBD2 (6 bases). V lost 3 bases and J 7 bases, leaving 16 bases between the germline ends. The CDR3 sequence is 15 residues long. Germline CDR1 is MNHEY and CDR2 is SMNVEV (reference sequence).

The rearrangement links TRBV18 to TRBJ1-5, with D hard to call. The V end lost 2 bases, the J end lost 2 bases, and 22 bases lay between the germline ends. In germline, CDR1 is KGHSH, CDR2 LQKENI. This CDR3 comprises 19 residues. CDR3 sequence: CASSPSKILTAWGNQPQHF. The CDR3 nucleotides read TGTGCCAGCTCACCAAGTAAAATCCTGACGGCGTGGGGCAATCAGCCCCAGCATTTT.

The chain links TRBV6-4 to TRBJ1-5; D remains ambiguous. Looked up from germline, CDR1 is MRHNA and CDR2 is SNTAGT. Trimming left V 7 bases short and J 4 bases short, with 17 bases between. The CDR3 length is 15 residues. The CDR3 coding sequence is TGTGCCAGCAAGGTGGGTTCGGGGAGGAATCAGCCCCAGCATTTT. Its protein is CASKVGSGRNQPQHF.

The V call is TRBV7-2, the J call TRBJ1-2, with D tentatively TRBD1 (5 bases). CDR1 SGHTA and CDR2 FQGNSA come from the germline V gene. With 1 base removed from V and 8 bases from J, the gap between germline ends came to 20 bases. This CDR3 region has 16 residues. The CDR3 protein is CASSLGTLRLQRGYTF. The CDR3, as DNA: TGTGCCAGCAGCTTAGGGACACTACGACTTCAGAGGGGCTACACCTTC.

The chain links TRBV23-1 to TRBJ2-3; D is unresolved. TRBV23-1 is annotated as an ORF whose role is uncertain. The V and J ends lost 8 bases and 0 bases respectively, with 21 bases between them. The CDR3 runs 17 residues. The CDR3 protein is CASSGPLGFPSTDTQYF. In nucleotides, the CDR3 is TGCGCCAGCTCTGGTCCCCTAGGATTCCCTAGCACAGATACGCAGTATTTT.

As concerns this clone: The same CDR3 can be traced to other DNA sequences in this sample. V usage is TRBV28 and J usage is TRBJ1-2, with 7 nucleotides matching TRBD1. The CDR3 extends over 13 amino acids. Germline-derived CDR1 and CDR2 are MDHEN and SYDVKM. Trimming removed 6 bases from V and 5 bases from J; junction bases left unmatched: 6. The CDR3 protein is CASSTGTAYGYTF. In DNA form, the CDR3 reads TGTGCCAGCAGCACCGGGACAGCTTATGGCTACACCTTC.

This clone was found once. This chain uses TRBV28 with TRBJ1-5; D is possibly TRBD1 (5 bases). The CDR3 consists of 14 residues. Germline CDR1 and CDR2: MDHEN and SYDVKM. Trimming cost V 4 bases and J 7 bases, with 14 bases left between them. The CDR3 region is CASSWPGGGQPQHF. CDR3 nucleotide sequence: TGTGCCAGCAGTTGGCCCGGGGGGGGGCAGCCCCAGCATTTT.

In nucleotides, the CDR3 is TGTGCCAGCAGTTACCGAGGGTCAGGGGAAGAGACCCAGTACTTC. Its translation: CASSYRGSGEETQYF. V is TRBV6-5 and J is TRBJ2-5, with D possibly matching TRBD1 (6 bases). CDR1 MNHEY and CDR2 SVGAGI come from the germline V gene. The V gene lost 2 bases and the J gene lost 3 bases, with 13 bases spanning the gap. CDR3 length: 15 residues.

As for this clone: The sample holds other DNA sequences that translate to the same CDR3. The V gene is TRBV28, the J gene TRBJ1-2; D is undetermined. CDR3 length equals 12 residues. Germline V CDR1 and CDR2: MDHEN, SYDVKM. Trimming removed 3 bases at V and 3 bases at J, with 5 bases between. CDR3 sequence (DNA): TGTGCCAGCAGTTTTCGGGACTATGGCTACACCTTC. The encoded protein is CASSFRDYGYTF.